The entry that follows covers one T cell receptor beta chain sequence. No antigen is known for it. This record belongs to a study of lymphopenia after photon versus proton radiotherapy. Clones were read by immunoSEQ multiplex PCR, and TCRdb kept only the in-frame ones, dropping some. The sample contains some 76,000 clones, about nine tenths of which appear only once. The CDR3 runs to 17 residues. Germline CDR1 reads KGHSH; CDR2 reads LQKENI. Trimming took 6 bases from V and 0 from J, leaving 15 bases between them. Study-level findings and limits: Survival link was tested only in deceased patients; proton benefit remains a possibility.

The chain employs TRBV18 and TRBJ2-6; tentatively, D is TRBD2 (6 bases). This receptor was taken from a woman aged 40 to 50 with cholangiocarcinoma. Sequenced here: peripheral blood, sampled from a patient treated with photon-based radiotherapy. The CDR3 region is CASSGVEGNSGANVLTF. DNA for the CDR3: TGTGCCAGCTCGGGAGTGGAGGGAAACTCTGGGGCCAACGTCCTGACTTTC.